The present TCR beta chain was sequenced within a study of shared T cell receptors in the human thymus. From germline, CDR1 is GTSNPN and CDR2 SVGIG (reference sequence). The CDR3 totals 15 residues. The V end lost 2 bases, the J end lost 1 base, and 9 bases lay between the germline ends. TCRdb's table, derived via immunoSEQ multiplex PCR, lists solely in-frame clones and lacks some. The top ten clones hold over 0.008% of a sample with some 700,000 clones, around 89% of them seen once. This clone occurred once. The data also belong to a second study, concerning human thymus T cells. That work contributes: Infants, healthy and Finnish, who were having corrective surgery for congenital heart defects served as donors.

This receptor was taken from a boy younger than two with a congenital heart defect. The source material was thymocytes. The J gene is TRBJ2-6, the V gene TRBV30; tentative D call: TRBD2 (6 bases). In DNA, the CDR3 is TGTGCCTGGAGTTCTCGGGGGTCTGGGGCCAACGTCCTGACTTTC. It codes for CAWSSRGSGANVLTF.